The present TCR beta chain was sequenced within a study of vaccination and CD4 T cells after COVID-19 (dated 2022 in TCRdb). Broadly, across the study: Every convalescent patient had a positive nasal swab PCR test for SARS-CoV-2, with mild disease in 8 to 10 patients and severe disease in one. The convalescent cohort included six males and four females, with two Hispanic individuals, seven Caucasians, two Asians and one multiracial person. Participants received two doses of either the Pfizer-BioNTech BNT162b2 vaccine (n=8) or the Moderna mRNA-1273 vaccine (n=2). Post-COVID blood samples were collected from convalescent patients a median of around 96 days after diagnosis, with a range of about 30 to 161 days. Post-vaccine blood samples were taken a median of roughly 72 days after the second vaccine dose, with a range of 14 to 241 days. In nine to eleven COVID-19 convalescent patients and 4 infection-naive healthy vaccine recipients, researchers compared the spike-specific CD4+ TCR repertoire from before mRNA vaccination with the repertoire from after. Beyond this particular receptor, the publication reports: The median number of SARS-CoV-2-reactive clonotypes rose from under 25 after infection to 38 after vaccination, but the change was not significant. In convalescent patients, nearly all vaccine-specific clones (304 of 307) were found to be mono-reactive for SARS-CoV-2 spike rather than cross-reactive with common cold coronaviruses. Only a relatively small number of convalescent patients were included in the study, and early timepoints following natural infection were not analyzed. Among the post-vaccine SARS-CoV-2-reactive clones in convalescent patients, a median about 89% showed up only after vaccination, which suggests vaccine-specific priming.

The positive SARS-CoV-2 PCR tests of the convalescent patients were dated from March to December 2020, before the Alpha, Beta and Delta variants emerged in the United States. Ficoll-Paque Plus gradient centrifugation was used to isolate PBMCs from whole blood, and the isolated PBMCs were then either used fresh or cryopreserved at -140C. Note on this clonotype: Its antigen is unknown. No per-base quality is available; no much larger clone lies one base away.

Libraries were constructed by PCR. TCRdb records Illumina iSeq 100 as the sequencer. On the authors' methods: Non-productive sequences were removed, and CDR3s not starting with C, not ending with F or W, or shorter than 7 amino acids were discarded. CDR3 homology was assessed with Levenshtein distances (stringdist) and unrooted phylogenetic trees (ape) in R version 3.6.1. TCRdb redid the processing of the public reads, applying fastp at Q25 and MiXCR, and retained in-frame beta chains. Records with the same CDR3 protein are collapsed into one entry carrying the most frequent genes and DNA. These V and J calls originate from TCRdb's pipeline instead of the authors' own analysis. For this sample there are around 19,000 distinct CDR3 sequences; 60% to 80% appear just once. The top ten constitute over 0.9% of the sample. Trimming at the junction amounts to 4 bases on V and 8 bases on J, and the germline ends lie 11 bases apart. CDR1 and CDR2 were assigned from the germline V gene as MDHEN and SYDVKM. Inclusive of the bounding cysteine and phenylalanine, the CDR3 is 12 residues long. The sequence is cut down to CDR3 DNA, 36 bases in frame from base 1.

The rearranged segments are TRBV28 and TRBJ1-2; confidence is insufficient to name the D gene. The clonotype comes from a human donor who had recovered from COVID-19. The sample here was CD4+ T cells from blood, taken before SARS-CoV-2 vaccination. The CDR3 in this case is CASSSGRSGYTF. The base sequence is TGTGCCAGCAGTTCGGGCCGGTCCGGCTACACCTTC.